Listed below are T cell receptor beta chains from one sample, sequenced in a study of a mutant IDH1 vaccine in newly diagnosed glioma. Method: immunoSEQ multiplex PCR; TCRdb's copy keeps in-frame clones and lacks some. The table has about 30,000 clones, 65% to 85% seen once. No antigen is known for these receptors. Sequences were derived from PBMCs, sampled from a glioma patient whose treatment included an IDH1 peptide vaccine. These receptors all come from a woman under 30 with glioma. Each CDR3 is given with its conserved first and last residue. D genes are given only for firm matches. Not every row has a clone size; where given, it reads once, few, many or a size class.

v_gene: TRBV25-1
d_gene: TRBD2
j_gene: TRBJ2-3
abundance: .
len: 16
CDR3aa: CASSEFTGGREDTQYF
CDR3nt: TGTGCCAGCAGTGAATTTACGGGGGGGCGTGAAGATACGCAGTATTTT

v_gene: TRBV11-2
d_gene: TRBD2
j_gene: TRBJ2-3
abundance: .
len: 16
CDR3aa: CASSHVRGRDTDTQYF
CDR3nt: TGTGCCAGCAGCCACGTGCGGGGGAGGGATACAGATACGCAGTATTTT

v_gene: TRBV5-6
d_gene: .
j_gene: TRBJ2-1
abundance: .
len: 12
CDR3aa: CASSLLAPEQFF
CDR3nt: TGTGCCAGCAGCTTGCTCGCTCCCGAGCAGTTCTTC

v_gene: TRBV19
d_gene: .
j_gene: TRBJ1-5
abundance: few
len: 15
CDR3aa: CASSGPLGADQPQHF
CDR3nt: TGTGCCAGTAGTGGGCCGCTAGGGGCGGATCAGCCCCAGCATTTT

v_gene: TRBV4-1
d_gene: .
j_gene: TRBJ2-5
abundance: .
len: 16
CDR3aa: CASSQAGQGRGETQYF
CDR3nt: TGCGCCAGCAGCCAGGCCGGGCAGGGGCGCGGGGAGACCCAGTACTTC

v_gene: TRBV15
d_gene: .
j_gene: TRBJ1-5
abundance: .
len: 13
CDR3aa: CATSREGGQPQHF
CDR3nt: TGTGCCACCAGCAGAGAAGGGGGACAGCCCCAGCATTTT

v_gene: TRBV7-9
d_gene: TRBD2
j_gene: TRBJ2-5
abundance: .
len: 15
CDR3aa: CASSSGAGGPETQYF
CDR3nt: TGTGCCAGCAGCTCCGGAGCGGGGGGGCCGGAGACCCAGTACTTC

v_gene: TRBV7-6
d_gene: TRBD2
j_gene: TRBJ2-7
abundance: .
len: 16
CDR3aa: CASSSSPGLAGDEQYF
CDR3nt: TGTGCCAGCAGCTCATCGCCGGGACTAGCGGGAGACGAGCAGTACTTC

v_gene: TRBV30
d_gene: .
j_gene: TRBJ1-1
abundance: .
len: 13
CDR3aa: CAWSRAEGTEAFF
CDR3nt: TGTGCCTGGAGTCGGGCCGAGGGGACTGAAGCTTTCTTT

v_gene: TRBV27
d_gene: .
j_gene: TRBJ2-7
abundance: .
len: 14
CDR3aa: CASSFNPPGPKVYF
CDR3nt: TGTGCCAGCAGTTTCAACCCTCCGGGACCGAAAGTTTACTTC

v_gene: TRBV11-3
d_gene: TRBD2
j_gene: TRBJ2-2
abundance: .
len: 15
CDR3aa: CASSPSRGGAGELFF
CDR3nt: TGTGCCAGCAGCCCCTCACGGGGGGGGGCCGGGGAGCTGTTTTTT